The present TCR beta chain was sequenced within a study of graft-versus-host responses after intestinal transplantation. As for the study in general: The study gave all recipients anti-thymocyte globulin induction, then tacrolimus and steroids for about 3 years.

For this clone: The antigen is not known.

TCRdb's table, derived via immunoSEQ multiplex PCR, lists solely in-frame clones and lacks some. The table shows over 100,000 clones, with around 90% occurring only once. Notes on the study in general: Detected in recipient marrow were GvH clones, some of which were first observed in ileum or blood. Where graft-donor T cell macrochimerism was present, patients had high graft-versus-host to host-versus-graft clonal ratios in allografts.

V lost 7 bases and J lost 8, with 11 bases in between. The CDR3 has 11 amino acids. Germline CDR1 is MNHEY and CDR2 is SVGAGI. This sample comprised unstimulated CD4+ T cells sorted from spleen or lymph node cells, obtained before transplant. V usage is TRBV6-5 and J usage is TRBJ1-2; possible D gene TRBD1, 6 bases. The TCR comes from a human donor who was the organ donor for an intestinal transplant. The CDR3, as DNA: TGTGCCAGCAAGGGGGAGGAGGGCTACACCTTC. Translating it yields CASKGEEGYTF.